The 29 T cell receptor beta chains given below trace back to one sample, sequenced in a study of blood T cell repertoires in COVID-19. Profiling relied on immunoSEQ multiplex PCR, and the TCRdb table lists in-frame clones only, not all of them. The sample has 99,000 or so clones; approximately 80% are singletons. Material for sequencing was peripheral blood. The receptors were sampled from a man in his sixties with acute or convalescent COVID-19.

V usage is TRBV6-6 and J usage is TRBJ2-1; TRBD2 is a possible D gene (6 bases). V lost 7 bases and J 9 bases, leaving 16 bases between the germline ends. From germline, CDR1 is MNHNY and CDR2 SVGAGI (reference sequence). The CDR3 consists of 13 residues. CDR3 sequence (DNA): TGTGCCAGCATGCGACTAGACAACTCTGAGCAGTTCTTC. This encodes CASMRLDNSEQFF.

The chain combines TRBV10-3 with TRBJ2-5; 8 bases match TRBD2. Trimming cost V 3 bases and J 5 bases; bases outside gene matches: 8. The germline V gene encodes CDR1 ENHRY and CDR2 SYGVKD. CDR3 length: 15 residues. CDR3 sequence (DNA): TGTGCCATCAGTGACTCGGGGGGGTCGGGTGAGACCCAGTACTTC. This gives the protein CAISDSGGSGETQYF.

This chain links TRBV6-1 with TRBJ2-7; D ambiguous. Germline assignment: CDR1 MNHNS and CDR2 SASEGT. The CDR3 is 12 residues long. The V gene lost 2 bases and the J gene lost 1 base, with 3 bases spanning the gap. CDR3 amino acids: CASSELSYEQYF. The DNA for the CDR3 is TGTGCCAGCAGTGAACTGTCCTACGAGCAGTACTTC.

The chain is built from TRBV3-1 (or the pseudogene TRBV3-2) and TRBJ1-1; a possible D gene is TRBD1 (6 bases). V lost 5 bases and J lost 7, with 17 bases in between. Germline CDR1 is LGHDT and CDR2 is YNNKEL (reference sequence). The CDR3 consists of 14 residues. The DNA for the CDR3 is TGTGCCAGCAGCAATACCGGGACACGGAATGAAGCTTTCTTT. Protein product: CASSNTGTRNEAFF.

The V gene is TRBV18, the J gene TRBJ2-7, with a weak D call TRBD1 (6 bases). V was pared by 2 bases and J by 2 bases, with 10 bases between. CDR1 is KGHSH, CDR2 LQKENI, per germline. The CDR3 sequence is 14 residues long. Written as DNA, the CDR3 is TGTGCCAGCTCACCAGGACAGAGTACCTACGAGCAGTACTTC. Its translation is CASSPGQSTYEQYF.

In DNA, the CDR3 is TGCGCCAGCAGCCAAGATCGGGGGGCTCGGGGCTACACCTTC. Its translation is CASSQDRGARGYTF. The V and J genes are TRBV4-3 and TRBJ1-2, with TRBD1 as a possible D gene (6 bases). V was cut by 0 bases and J by 8 bases, with 13 bases left in between. Germline CDR1 reads LGHNA; CDR2 reads YSLEER. CDR3 length: 14 amino acids.

V gene TRBV28 combines with J gene TRBJ1-4; 7 nucleotides align to TRBD1. V dropped 5 bases and J dropped 4; count of bases not matched to a gene: 13. The CDR3 loop spans 17 amino acids. CDR1 and CDR2 (germline): MDHEN, SYDVKM. The CDR3 nucleotides read TGTGCCAGCAGTGGGAGATGGGGGGCAGGGGGTAATGAAAAACTGTTTTTT. Its translation: CASSGRWGAGGNEKLFF.

V is TRBV7-2 and J is TRBJ2-3; the match to TRBD2 covers 7 bases. Unmatched junction bases numbered 4, after V lost 2 bases and J lost 5 bases. The CDR3 is 14 amino acids. The germline gives CDR1 SGHTA, CDR2 FQGNSA. This chain's CDR3 is CASSLLAGVDTQYF. Here the CDR3 DNA reads TGTGCCAGCAGCTTACTTGCGGGAGTAGATACGCAGTATTTT.

The CDR3 here is CASSWIGTGRTDTQYF. The CDR3, as DNA: TGTGCCAGCAGCTGGATCGGGACAGGACGCACAGATACGCAGTATTTT. The chain is built from TRBV7-3 and TRBJ2-3; TRBD1 matches at 8 bases. Germline V CDR1 and CDR2: SGHTA, FQGTGA. Trimming removed 4 bases from V and 1 base from J; junction bases left unmatched: 7. This CDR3 has 16 amino acids.

This chain joins TRBV15 and TRBJ1-5; 8 positions match TRBD1. The CDR3 loop spans 15 amino acids. With V trimmed by 5 bases and J by 4 bases, 7 bases remained unmatched. Germline CDR1 reads LNHNV; CDR2 reads YYDKDF (reference sequence). The CDR3 bases are TGTGCCACCAGCGGACGGGACAGGACGAATCAGCCCCAGCATTTT. Amino acid sequence: CATSGRDRTNQPQHF.

The chain combines TRBV18 with TRBJ2-1; D gene uncertain. The CDR3 has 15 residues. Germline V gene sequence: CDR1 KGHSH, CDR2 LQKENI. V was cut by 3 bases and J by 0 bases, with 9 bases left in between. CDR3 in amino acids: CASSPAQSSYNEQFF. For the CDR3, the DNA is TGTGCCAGCTCACCGGCACAGAGCTCCTACAATGAGCAGTTCTTC.

CDR3 DNA: TGTGCCAGCAGCTTAAGTTGGGCGGCAGGGGGGACTGAAGCTTTCTTT. Protein: CASSLSWAAGGTEAFF. The chain employs TRBV7-9 and TRBJ1-1, with TRBD1 matching 7 bases. Germline trimming cut 2 bases from V and 5 bases from J; bases unmatched to any gene: 11. This CDR3 comprises 16 residues. The germline gives CDR1 SEHNR, CDR2 FQNEAQ (reference sequence).

This clone occurred a few times. The chain combines TRBV28 with TRBJ1-2; D might be TRBD1 (5 bases). Germline V gene data show CDR1 as MDHEN and CDR2 as SYDVKM. CDR3 length: 13 amino acids. V gave up 10 bases and J gave up 2 bases, with 14 bases separating them. Here the CDR3 DNA reads TGTGCCACCTCTGACAGCGCCAACTATGGCTACACCTTC. The encoded protein is CATSDSANYGYTF.

The J gene is TRBJ1-2, the V gene TRBV7-9; no clear D gene. V was pared by 3 bases and J by 0 bases, with 11 bases between. Germline V CDR1 and CDR2: SEHNR, FQNEAQ (reference sequence). The CDR3 is 15 amino acids. The CDR3: CASSFTGSANYGYTF. The CDR3 DNA follows: TGTGCCAGCAGCTTTACCGGGTCAGCTAACTATGGCTACACCTTC.

This chain uses TRBV11-1 with TRBJ2-3, with D possibly being TRBD1 (5 bases). The V and J ends lost 5 bases and 0 bases respectively, with 12 bases between them. This CDR3 contains 15 residues. CDR1 and CDR2 (germline): SGHAT, FQDESV (reference sequence). CDR3 residues: CASSPLTVSTDTQYF. CDR3 DNA: TGTGCCAGCAGCCCCTTGACAGTTAGCACAGATACGCAGTATTTT.

The chain joins TRBV30 to TRBJ1-2; D is perhaps TRBD1 (5 bases). Trimming left V 8 bases short and J 5 bases short, with 15 bases between. The germline V gene has CDR1 GTSNPN and CDR2 SVGIG (reference sequence). The CDR3 is 12 amino acids. The DNA for the CDR3 is TGTGCCGGGGGACGGTCTTCTTATGGCTACACCTTC. Amino acid sequence: CAGGRSSYGYTF.

This chain links TRBV11-3 with TRBJ2-7, with 9 positions matching TRBD1. The CDR3 runs to 13 residues. The trim removed 1 base at V and 5 bases at J, leaving 0 bases unmatched. Germline lookup yields CDR1 SGHNT and CDR2 YENEEA. The CDR3 protein is CASSLGQGDEQYF. The CDR3 region has the DNA TGTGCCAGCAGCTTAGGACAGGGGGACGAGCAGTACTTC.

This rearrangement joins TRBV18 to TRBJ1-5, with unresolved D. There are 15 residues in the CDR3. With 3 bases removed from V and 0 bases from J, the gap between germline ends came to 9 bases. Looked up from germline, CDR1 is KGHSH and CDR2 is LQKENI. Written as DNA, the CDR3 is TGTGCCAGCTCACCGAACAGTTATAGCAATCAGCCCCAGCATTTT. Translation: CASSPNSYSNQPQHF.

The J gene is TRBJ2-5, the V gene TRBV6-2 or TRBV6-3, with TRBD2 as a possible D gene (5 bases). CDR3 size: 16 residues. Germline V lookup: CDR1 MNHEY, CDR2 SVGEGT. Trimming pared 5 bases from V and 4 bases from J, leaving 20 bases between. Here the CDR3 reads CASSPSPRVGAETQYF. In nucleotides, the CDR3 is TGTGCCAGCAGTCCGTCTCCGAGGGTGGGAGCAGAGACCCAGTACTTC.

The rearrangement links TRBV15 to TRBJ1-6; 7 bases align to TRBD1. CDR3 length equals 17 residues. Per germline, CDR1 LNHNV and CDR2 YYDKDF (reference sequence). V was pared by 3 bases and J by 4 bases, with 9 bases of the junction left unmatched. The CDR3 region has the DNA TGTGCCACCAGCAGCTTTCTCGGGACAGAATATAATTCACCCCTCCACTTT. It yields the protein CATSSFLGTEYNSPLHF.

The CDR3 nucleotides are TGTGCCAGCAGCTTGTTGGTTAGCGATATAGGTTCACCCCTCCACTTT. The encoded protein is CASSLLVSDIGSPLHF. V gene TRBV5-8 combines with J gene TRBJ1-6; unclear D gene. Between the trimmed V and J ends, which lost 1 base and 9 bases, there was a span of 17 bases. CDR1 and CDR2 (germline): SGHTS, YDEGEE. The CDR3 spans 16 residues.

The rearrangement links TRBV7-3 to TRBJ2-7, with 7 bases that match TRBD2. After removal of 2 bases from V and 2 bases from J, the junction contained 6 bases not matched to a gene. There are 15 residues in the CDR3. Germline loops: CDR1 SGHTA, CDR2 FQGTGA. CDR3 sequence: CASSLGGSQTYEQYF. CDR3 bases: TGTGCCAGCAGCTTAGGCGGGAGCCAAACCTACGAGCAGTACTTC.

This chain joins TRBV19 and TRBJ1-4, with TRBD1 as a possible D gene (6 bases). This CDR3 is 15 amino acids long. Germline CDR1 LNHDA, CDR2 SQIVND (reference sequence). Trimming shortened V by 4 bases and J by 4 bases, and 13 bases separated the two germline ends. The CDR3 nucleotides are TGTGCCAGTAGTACCGGGCAGGGGTATAATGAAAAACTGTTTTTT. Protein: CASSTGQGYNEKLFF.

This chain connects TRBV18 to TRBJ1-4; 7 bases align to TRBD1. This CDR3 comprises 13 residues. Germline V gives CDR1 KGHSH, CDR2 LQKENI. Unmatched junction bases numbered 9, after V lost 7 bases and J lost 10 bases. As DNA, the CDR3 is TGTGCCAGCTTGGGACAGACCCAAGGAAAACTGTTTTTT. It is translated as CASLGQTQGKLFF.

This rearrangement joins TRBV7-2 to TRBJ1-1, with D perhaps TRBD1 (5 bases). Trimming removed 1 base at V and 5 bases at J, with 20 bases between. CDR1 SGHTA and CDR2 FQGNSA come from the germline V gene. CDR3 size: 17 residues. The CDR3 sequence is CASSLVPYNGGGTEAFF. Written as DNA, the CDR3 is TGTGCCAGCAGCTTAGTACCCTACAATGGGGGAGGGACTGAAGCTTTCTTT.

This chain connects TRBV6-5 to TRBJ1-1, with a possible D match to TRBD1 (6 bases). The length of the CDR3 is 12 residues. CDR1 is MNHEY, CDR2 SVGAGI, per germline. The V end lost 6 bases, the J end lost 7 bases, and 12 bases lay between the germline ends. In nucleotides, the CDR3 is TGTGCCAGCAGAAACAGGGACAATGAAGCTTTCTTT. This encodes CASRNRDNEAFF.

This clone appeared a single time. The CDR3 region has the DNA TGTGCCAGTAGTATGGTCGATACCGGGACAGGGTATCAGCCCCAGCATTTT. It yields the protein CASSMVDTGTGYQPQHF. The chain joins TRBV19 to TRBJ1-5, with 9 bases matching TRBD1. J lost 5 bases, V lost 3 bases, and 11 bases had no gene match. There are 17 residues in the CDR3. Germline V CDR1 and CDR2: LNHDA, SQIVND (reference sequence).

The chain employs TRBV7-6 and TRBJ2-5, with a tentative D call TRBD1 (5 bases). Per the germline V gene, CDR1 is SGHVS and CDR2 is FNYEAQ. Trimming took 6 bases from V and 4 from J, leaving 21 bases between them. CDR3 length equals 16 residues. CDR3 DNA sequence: TGTGCCAGCAGTCCCGGCGACAGAAACCAGGGAGAGACCCAGTACTTC. This codes for CASSPGDRNQGETQYF.

This chain connects TRBV7-9 to TRBJ1-3; D gene uncertain. V dropped 5 bases and J dropped 4 bases, with 15 bases sitting between them. This CDR3 has 15 residues. Germline CDR1 SEHNR, CDR2 FQNEAQ (reference sequence). CDR3 region: CASSRAGEQGNTIYF. As DNA, the CDR3 is TGTGCCAGCAGCCGAGCCGGGGAGCAAGGAAACACCATATATTTT. Full variable domain (remainder filled in from reference TRBV7-9 and TRBJ1-3): DTGVSQNPRHKITKRGQNVTFRCDPISEHNRLYWYRQTLGQGPEFLTYFQNEAQLEKSRLLSDRFSAERPKGSFSTLEIQRTEQGDSAMYLCASSRAGEQGNTIYFGEGSWLTVV.